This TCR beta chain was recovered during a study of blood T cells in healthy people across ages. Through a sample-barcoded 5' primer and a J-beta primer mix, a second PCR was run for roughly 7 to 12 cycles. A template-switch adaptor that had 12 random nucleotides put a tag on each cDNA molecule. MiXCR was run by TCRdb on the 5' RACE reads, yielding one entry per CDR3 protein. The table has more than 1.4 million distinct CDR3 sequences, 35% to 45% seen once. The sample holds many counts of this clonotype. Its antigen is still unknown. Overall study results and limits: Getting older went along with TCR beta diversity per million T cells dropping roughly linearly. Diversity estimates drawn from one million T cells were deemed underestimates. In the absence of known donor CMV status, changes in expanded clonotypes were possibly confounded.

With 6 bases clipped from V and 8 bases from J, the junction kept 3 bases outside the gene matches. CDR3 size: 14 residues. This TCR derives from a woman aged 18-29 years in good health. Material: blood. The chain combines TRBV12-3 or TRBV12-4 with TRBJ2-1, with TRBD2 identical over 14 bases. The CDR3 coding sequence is TGTGCCAGCAGCTTGGGACTAGCGGGAGATGAGCAGTTCTTC. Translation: CASSLGLAGDEQFF.